This T cell receptor beta chain originates from a study of cytomegalovirus exposure and HLA in healthy donors. General study points: While the bulk of TCR sequences proved rare, some public TCRs turned up in many donors. A list of 150 to 200 TCR beta chains associated with cytomegalovirus was given.

The germline V gene has CDR1 LNHDA and CDR2 SQIVND (reference sequence). V was trimmed by 9 bases and J by 6 bases, leaving 20 bases between them. The CDR3 runs 14 residues. Generated by immunoSEQ multiplex PCR, the TCRdb table keeps only in-frame clones and is missing some. Of fewer than 250,000 clones listed, around 88% were seen once; the top ten hold over 1.1%. With respect to this clone: As yet, its antigen is unknown.

The sequenced material came from PBMCs. This receptor was taken from a woman aged 18-29 years in good health and CMV-seronegative. The chain recombines TRBV19 with TRBJ1-2, with TRBD1 as a possible D gene (5 bases). The CDR3 spells CASQDKGRGDGYTF. In DNA, the CDR3 is TGTGCCAGCCAGGATAAGGGGCGGGGCGATGGCTACACCTTC.